A single sample gave rise to the 10 T cell receptor beta chains below, sequenced in a study of blood T cell repertoires in COVID-19. The table came from immunoSEQ multiplex PCR; TCRdb's copy has only in-frame clones and leaves some out. Among about 26,000 clones listed, roughly 92% were seen once. The specimen sequenced was peripheral blood. The receptors derive from a human donor in a cohort sampled during active COVID-19.

V and J are TRBV7-6 and TRBJ2-2, with TRBD2 identical over 7 bases. Losses at the gene ends were 1 base for V and 5 bases for J; bases not matched to a gene: 4. The CDR3 sequence is 15 residues long. CDR1 SGHVS and CDR2 FNYEAQ come from the germline V gene. The CDR3, as DNA: TGTGCCAGCAGCTTAGGGGCGGGAGAAACCGGGGAGCTGTTTTTT. Residues: CASSLGAGETGELFF.

The chain carries TRBV27 and TRBJ1-1; TRBD1 agrees at 8 bases. V trimming: 6 bases; J trimming: 1 base; junction bases outside the gene matches: 4. This CDR3 has 14 residues. Germline V gives CDR1 MNHEY, CDR2 SMNVEV (reference sequence). The chain's CDR3 is CASRPGQGNTEAFF. Here the CDR3 DNA reads TGTGCCAGCAGACCCGGACAGGGGAACACTGAAGCTTTCTTT.

This chain uses TRBV10-3 with TRBJ1-2; D gene ambiguous. The CDR3 has 14 residues. CDR1 ENHRY and CDR2 SYGVKD come from the germline V gene. V shed 4 bases and J shed 0 bases, with 9 bases lying between them. The CDR3 loop is CAISGDTTNYGYTF. In DNA form, the CDR3 reads TGTGCCATCAGTGGTGACACGACTAACTATGGCTACACCTTC.

This clone occurred once. V and J are TRBV21-1 and TRBJ1-5; the table calls TRBD1, which could not be checked here. TRBV21-1 is shown as a pseudogene. This CDR3 has 16 amino acids. CDR3 in DNA: TGTGCCAGCAGCAAGGGCGAGACAGGGGTGGAACAGCCCCAGCATTTT. It codes for CASSKGETGVEQPQHF.

DNA of the CDR3: TGTGCCAGCAGCCTAAACCCGGGACTAGCGGGGGGGCTTGGCACCGGGGAGCTGTTTTTT. This codes for CASSLNPGLAGGLGTGELFF. J is TRBJ2-2 and V is TRBV5-4, with TRBD2 matching 16 bases. The CDR3 runs 20 residues. Germline assignment: CDR1 SGHNT and CDR2 YYREEE (reference sequence). V lost 4 bases and J lost 4; bases outside the gene matches: 13.

The chain has TRBV5-1 and TRBJ2-1; 7 bases are shared with TRBD2. This CDR3 has 14 amino acids. CDR1 is SGHRS, CDR2 YFSETQ, per germline. J was trimmed by 5 bases and V by 2 bases; bases with no gene match: 4. The CDR3 loop reads CASSFGTTNNEQFF. In nucleotides, the CDR3 is TGCGCCAGCAGCTTCGGGACTACCAACAATGAGCAGTTCTTC.

This clone occurred once. The chain uses TRBV6-5 and TRBJ1-4, with 8 bases aligning to TRBD1. Trimming removed 6 bases from V and 2 bases from J; junction bases left unmatched: 5. The CDR3 has 15 residues. Germline V gives CDR1 MNHEY, CDR2 SVGAGI. CDR3 region: CASRRSGGTNEKLFF. The CDR3 nucleotides read TGTGCCAGCAGGAGATCAGGGGGCACTAATGAAAAACTGTTTTTT.

The rearrangement links TRBV6-6 to TRBJ1-5; 7 bases align to TRBD1. This CDR3 is built from 15 residues. The trim removed 0 bases at V and 4 bases at J, leaving 3 bases unmatched. CDR1 and CDR2 from the germline V gene are MNHNY and SVGAGI (reference sequence). CDR3 sequence (DNA): TGTGCCAGCAGTTACTCCGGGACAGTGAATCAGCCCCAGCATTTT. Translating it yields CASSYSGTVNQPQHF.

The chain recombines TRBV9 with TRBJ2-5, with D possibly TRBD1 on 5 matching bases. V shed 5 bases and J shed 3 bases, with 23 bases lying between them. From germline, CDR1 is SGDLS and CDR2 YYNGEE. The CDR3 runs to 17 residues. The CDR3 DNA is TGTGCCAGCAGTAATAAAGGGATTAAGCCAGGGAAAGAGACCCAGTACTTC. As protein: CASSNKGIKPGKETQYF.

The V call is TRBV12-3 or TRBV12-4, the J call TRBJ2-2; a weak D match, TRBD2 (5 bases). The CDR3 has 13 residues. V lost 6 bases and J lost 5, with 10 bases in between. CDR3 nucleotides: TGTGCCAGCAGCCCGGACTTGACCGGGGAGCTGTTTTTT. Its translation: CASSPDLTGELFF.